This section outlines one T cell receptor (beta chain) sequence together with its context. These data are taken from a study of blood T cell repertoires in COVID-19. In the study overall: Both acute and convalescent COVID-19 samples were obtained from the United States, Italy and Spain. T cells, B-cell-depleted T cells, or PBMCs supplied cDNA or gDNA.

In the source study's methods: The authors estimated nucleated cell counts from reference gene primer amplification. Data came from immunoSEQ multiplex PCR; TCRdb stores just in-frame clones and leaves some out. V and J calls and clone size are copied from that table; D and trimming were computed from the DNA. There are about 58,000 clones in the sample; around 76% occur only once, and roughly 5% lies in the top ten. Sequenced: peripheral blood. This receptor was taken from a human donor in a cohort sampled during active COVID-19.

The CDR3 loop is CASSEAGGTQYF. DNA for the CDR3: TGTGCCAGCAGTGAAGCGGGGGGGACCCAGTACTTC. The chain joins TRBV2 to TRBJ2-5, with D possibly being TRBD2 (6 bases). Germline CDR1 is SNHLY and CDR2 is FYNNEI. V lost 0 bases to trimming and J lost 7 bases, with 6 bases between them. The CDR3 has 12 residues.